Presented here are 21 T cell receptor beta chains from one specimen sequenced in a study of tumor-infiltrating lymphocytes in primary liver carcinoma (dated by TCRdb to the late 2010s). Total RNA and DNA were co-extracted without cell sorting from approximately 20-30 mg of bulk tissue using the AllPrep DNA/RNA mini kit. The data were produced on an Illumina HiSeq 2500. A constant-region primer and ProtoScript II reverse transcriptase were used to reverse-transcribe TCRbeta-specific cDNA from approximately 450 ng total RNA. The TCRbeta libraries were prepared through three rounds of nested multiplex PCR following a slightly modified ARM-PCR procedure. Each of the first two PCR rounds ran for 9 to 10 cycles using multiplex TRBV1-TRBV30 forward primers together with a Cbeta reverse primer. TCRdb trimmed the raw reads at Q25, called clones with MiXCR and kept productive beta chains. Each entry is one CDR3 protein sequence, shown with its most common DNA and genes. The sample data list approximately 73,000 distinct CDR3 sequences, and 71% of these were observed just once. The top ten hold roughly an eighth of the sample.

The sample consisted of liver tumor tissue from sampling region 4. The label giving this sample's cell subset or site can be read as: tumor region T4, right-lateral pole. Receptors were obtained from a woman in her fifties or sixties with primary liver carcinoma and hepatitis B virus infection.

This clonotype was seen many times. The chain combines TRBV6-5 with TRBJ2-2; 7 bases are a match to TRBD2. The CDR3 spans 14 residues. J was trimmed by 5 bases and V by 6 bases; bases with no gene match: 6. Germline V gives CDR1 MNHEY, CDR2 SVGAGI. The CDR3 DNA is TGTGCCAGCAGGGCGGGAGTTAGGACCGGGGAGCTGTTTTTT. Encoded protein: CASRAGVRTGELFF.

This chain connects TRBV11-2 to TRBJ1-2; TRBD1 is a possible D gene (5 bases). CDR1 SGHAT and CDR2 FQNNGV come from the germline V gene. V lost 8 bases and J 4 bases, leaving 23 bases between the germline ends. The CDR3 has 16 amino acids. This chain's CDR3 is CASGLGTPGGFYGYTF. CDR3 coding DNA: TGTGCCAGCGGCCTCGGGACGCCGGGGGGGTTCTATGGCTACACCTTC.

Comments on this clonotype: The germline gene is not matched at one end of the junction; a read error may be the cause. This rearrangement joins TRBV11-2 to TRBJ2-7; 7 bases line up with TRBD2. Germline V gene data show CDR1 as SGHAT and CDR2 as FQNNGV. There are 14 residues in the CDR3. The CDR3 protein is CTSSLIGGSYEQYF. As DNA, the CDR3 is TGTACCAGCAGCTTGATTGGCGGGAGTTACGAGCAGTACTTC.

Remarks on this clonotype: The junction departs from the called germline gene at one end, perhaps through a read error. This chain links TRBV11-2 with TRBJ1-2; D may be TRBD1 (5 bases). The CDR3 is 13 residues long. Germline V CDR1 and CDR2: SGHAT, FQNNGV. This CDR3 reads CASSSGTEYSYTF. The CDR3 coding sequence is TGTGCCAGCAGTTCTGGGACGGAATATAGCTACACTTTC.

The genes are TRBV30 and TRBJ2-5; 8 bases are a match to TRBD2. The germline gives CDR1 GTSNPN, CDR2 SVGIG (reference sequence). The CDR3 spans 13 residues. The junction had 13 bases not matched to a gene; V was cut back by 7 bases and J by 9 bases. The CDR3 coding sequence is TGTGCCTTGAGAGGAACAGTGCGGGAGGCCCAGTACTTC. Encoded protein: CALRGTVREAQYF.

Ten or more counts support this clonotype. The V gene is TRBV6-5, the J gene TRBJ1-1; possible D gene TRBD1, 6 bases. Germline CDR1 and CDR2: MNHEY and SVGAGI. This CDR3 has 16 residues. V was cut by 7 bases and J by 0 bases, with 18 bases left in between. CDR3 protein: CASKRGGRALNTEAFF. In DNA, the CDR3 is TGTGCCAGCAAAAGGGGGGGGCGAGCGCTGAACACTGAAGCTTTCTTT.

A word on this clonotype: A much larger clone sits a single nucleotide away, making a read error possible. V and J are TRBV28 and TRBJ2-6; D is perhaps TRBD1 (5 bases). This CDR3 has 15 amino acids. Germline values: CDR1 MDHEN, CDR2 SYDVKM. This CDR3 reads CANSSAGTGANVLTF. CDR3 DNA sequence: TGTGCCAACAGTTCCGCAGGGACTGGGGCCAACGTCCTGACTTTC. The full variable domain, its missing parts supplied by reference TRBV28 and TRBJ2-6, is DVKVTQSSRYLVKRTGEKVFLECVQDMDHENMFWYRQDPGLGLRLIYFSYDVKMKEKGDIPEGYSVSREKKERFSLILESASTNQTSMYLCANSSAGTGANVLTFGAGSRLTVL.

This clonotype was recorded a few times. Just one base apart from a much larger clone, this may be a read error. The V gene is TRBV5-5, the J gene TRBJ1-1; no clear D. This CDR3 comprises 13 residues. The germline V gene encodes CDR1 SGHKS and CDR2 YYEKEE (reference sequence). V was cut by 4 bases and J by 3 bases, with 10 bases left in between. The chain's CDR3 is CASSRDFDTEAFF. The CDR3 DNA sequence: TGTGCCAGCAGCCGGGATTTCGACACTGAAGCTTTCTTT.

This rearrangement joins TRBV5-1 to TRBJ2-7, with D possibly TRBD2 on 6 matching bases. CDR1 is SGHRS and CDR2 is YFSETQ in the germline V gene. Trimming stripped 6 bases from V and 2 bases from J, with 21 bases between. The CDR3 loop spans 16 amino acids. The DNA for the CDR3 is TGCGCCAGCAACTTCGAAGGGGCGGGATCCCCCTACGAGCAGTACTTC. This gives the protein CASNFEGAGSPYEQYF.

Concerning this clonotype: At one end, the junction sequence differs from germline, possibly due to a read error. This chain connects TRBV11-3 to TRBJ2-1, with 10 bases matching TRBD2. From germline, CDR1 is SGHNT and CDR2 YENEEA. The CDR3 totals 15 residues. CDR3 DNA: TGTGACAGCAGCCTAGGAACTAGCGGGAAGCTTGAGCAGTTCTTT. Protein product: CDSSLGTSGKLEQFF.

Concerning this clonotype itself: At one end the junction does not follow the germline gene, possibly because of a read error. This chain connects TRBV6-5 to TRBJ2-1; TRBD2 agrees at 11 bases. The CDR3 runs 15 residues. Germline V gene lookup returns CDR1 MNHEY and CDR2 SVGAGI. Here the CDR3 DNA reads TGTGTCAGCAGTCCAACTAGCGGGGGCTACAATGAGCAGTTTTTC. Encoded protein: CVSSPTSGGYNEQFF.

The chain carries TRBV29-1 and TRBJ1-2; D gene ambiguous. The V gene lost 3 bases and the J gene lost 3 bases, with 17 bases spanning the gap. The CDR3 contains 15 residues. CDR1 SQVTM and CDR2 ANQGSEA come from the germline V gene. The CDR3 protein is CSVDDPGGLDYGYTF. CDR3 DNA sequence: TGCAGCGTTGATGATCCGGGTGGACTAGACTATGGCTACACCTTC.

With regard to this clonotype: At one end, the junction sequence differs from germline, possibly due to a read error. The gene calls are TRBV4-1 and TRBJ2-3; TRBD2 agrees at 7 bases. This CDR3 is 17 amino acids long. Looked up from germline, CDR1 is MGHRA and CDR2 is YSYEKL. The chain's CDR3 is CPSSPPTWTRLTDTQYF. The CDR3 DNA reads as TGCCCCAGCAGCCCCCCCACGTGGACTAGGCTCACAGATACGCAGTATTTT.

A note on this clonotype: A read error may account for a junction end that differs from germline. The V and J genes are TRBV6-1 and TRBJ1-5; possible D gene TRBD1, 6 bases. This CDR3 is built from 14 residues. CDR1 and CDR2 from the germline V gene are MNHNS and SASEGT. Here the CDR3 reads CASSTDRKNQPQHF. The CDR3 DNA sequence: TGTGCCAGCAGTACGGACAGAAAGAATCAGCCCCAACATTTT.

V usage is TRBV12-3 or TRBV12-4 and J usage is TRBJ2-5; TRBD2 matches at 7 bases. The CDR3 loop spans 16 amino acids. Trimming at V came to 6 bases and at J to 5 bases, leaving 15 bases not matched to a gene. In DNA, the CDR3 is TGTGCCAGCAGCTCCACTAGCGTGAGGGCCGGGGAGACCCAGTACTTC. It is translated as CASSSTSVRAGETQYF.

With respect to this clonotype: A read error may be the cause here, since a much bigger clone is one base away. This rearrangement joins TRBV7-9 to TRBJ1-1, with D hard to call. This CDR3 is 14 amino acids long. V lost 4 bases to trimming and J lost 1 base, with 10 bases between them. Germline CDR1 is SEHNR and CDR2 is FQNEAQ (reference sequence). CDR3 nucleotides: TGTGCCAGCAGCTCGGGAGAGACGAACACTGAAGCTTTCTTT. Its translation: CASSSGETNTEAFF. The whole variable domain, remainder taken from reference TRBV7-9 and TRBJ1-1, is DTGVSQNPRHKITKRGQNVTFRCDPISEHNRLYWYRQTLGQGPEFLTYFQNEAQLEKSRLLSDRFSAERPKGSFSTLEIQRTEQGDSAMYLCASSSGETNTEAFFGQGTRLTVV.

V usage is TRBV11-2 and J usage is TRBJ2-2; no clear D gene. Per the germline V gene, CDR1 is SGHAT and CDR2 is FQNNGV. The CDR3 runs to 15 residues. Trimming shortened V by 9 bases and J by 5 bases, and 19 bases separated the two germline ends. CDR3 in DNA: TGTGCCAGGAACCCTCCGCTAGGACCGACCGGGGAGCTGTTTTTT. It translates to CARNPPLGPTGELFF. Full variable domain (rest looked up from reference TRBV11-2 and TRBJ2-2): EAGVAQSPRYKIIEKRQSVAFWCNPISGHATLYWYQQILGQGPKLLIQFQNNGVVDDSQLPKDRFSAERLKGVDSTLKIQPAKLEDSAVYLCARNPPLGPTGELFFGEGSRLTVL.

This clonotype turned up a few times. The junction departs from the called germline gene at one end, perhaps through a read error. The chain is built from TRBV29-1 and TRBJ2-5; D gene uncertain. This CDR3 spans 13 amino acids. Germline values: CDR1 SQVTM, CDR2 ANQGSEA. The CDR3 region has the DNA TGCAGCGTTGAAGGGTCTGCAGAAGAGACCCGGTACTTC. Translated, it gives CSVEGSAEETRYF.

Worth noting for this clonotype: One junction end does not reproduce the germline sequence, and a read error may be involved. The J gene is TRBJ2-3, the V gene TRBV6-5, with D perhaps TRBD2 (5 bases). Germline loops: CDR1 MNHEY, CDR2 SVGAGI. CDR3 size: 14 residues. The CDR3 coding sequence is TGTGCCAGCGCTGGGAGTTCAAGCATAGATATGCAGTATTTT. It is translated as CASAGSSSIDMQYF.

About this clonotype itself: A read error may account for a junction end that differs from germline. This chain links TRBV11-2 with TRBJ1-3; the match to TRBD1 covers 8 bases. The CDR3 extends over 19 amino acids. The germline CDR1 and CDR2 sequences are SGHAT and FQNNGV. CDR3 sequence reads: CVSSSRPDREAYSGNTIYF. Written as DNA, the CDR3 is TGTGTCAGTAGCTCACGCCCGGACAGGGAAGCGTACTCTGGAAACACCATATATTTC.

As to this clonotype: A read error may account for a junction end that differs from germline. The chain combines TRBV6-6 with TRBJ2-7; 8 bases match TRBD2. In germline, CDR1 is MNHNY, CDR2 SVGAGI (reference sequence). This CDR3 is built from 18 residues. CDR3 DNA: TGTGCCAGCAGTTACCCCCGCCGCGCTGCAGCGGGAGTTTGTGAGCGGTACTTC. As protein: CASSYPRRAAAGVCERYF.